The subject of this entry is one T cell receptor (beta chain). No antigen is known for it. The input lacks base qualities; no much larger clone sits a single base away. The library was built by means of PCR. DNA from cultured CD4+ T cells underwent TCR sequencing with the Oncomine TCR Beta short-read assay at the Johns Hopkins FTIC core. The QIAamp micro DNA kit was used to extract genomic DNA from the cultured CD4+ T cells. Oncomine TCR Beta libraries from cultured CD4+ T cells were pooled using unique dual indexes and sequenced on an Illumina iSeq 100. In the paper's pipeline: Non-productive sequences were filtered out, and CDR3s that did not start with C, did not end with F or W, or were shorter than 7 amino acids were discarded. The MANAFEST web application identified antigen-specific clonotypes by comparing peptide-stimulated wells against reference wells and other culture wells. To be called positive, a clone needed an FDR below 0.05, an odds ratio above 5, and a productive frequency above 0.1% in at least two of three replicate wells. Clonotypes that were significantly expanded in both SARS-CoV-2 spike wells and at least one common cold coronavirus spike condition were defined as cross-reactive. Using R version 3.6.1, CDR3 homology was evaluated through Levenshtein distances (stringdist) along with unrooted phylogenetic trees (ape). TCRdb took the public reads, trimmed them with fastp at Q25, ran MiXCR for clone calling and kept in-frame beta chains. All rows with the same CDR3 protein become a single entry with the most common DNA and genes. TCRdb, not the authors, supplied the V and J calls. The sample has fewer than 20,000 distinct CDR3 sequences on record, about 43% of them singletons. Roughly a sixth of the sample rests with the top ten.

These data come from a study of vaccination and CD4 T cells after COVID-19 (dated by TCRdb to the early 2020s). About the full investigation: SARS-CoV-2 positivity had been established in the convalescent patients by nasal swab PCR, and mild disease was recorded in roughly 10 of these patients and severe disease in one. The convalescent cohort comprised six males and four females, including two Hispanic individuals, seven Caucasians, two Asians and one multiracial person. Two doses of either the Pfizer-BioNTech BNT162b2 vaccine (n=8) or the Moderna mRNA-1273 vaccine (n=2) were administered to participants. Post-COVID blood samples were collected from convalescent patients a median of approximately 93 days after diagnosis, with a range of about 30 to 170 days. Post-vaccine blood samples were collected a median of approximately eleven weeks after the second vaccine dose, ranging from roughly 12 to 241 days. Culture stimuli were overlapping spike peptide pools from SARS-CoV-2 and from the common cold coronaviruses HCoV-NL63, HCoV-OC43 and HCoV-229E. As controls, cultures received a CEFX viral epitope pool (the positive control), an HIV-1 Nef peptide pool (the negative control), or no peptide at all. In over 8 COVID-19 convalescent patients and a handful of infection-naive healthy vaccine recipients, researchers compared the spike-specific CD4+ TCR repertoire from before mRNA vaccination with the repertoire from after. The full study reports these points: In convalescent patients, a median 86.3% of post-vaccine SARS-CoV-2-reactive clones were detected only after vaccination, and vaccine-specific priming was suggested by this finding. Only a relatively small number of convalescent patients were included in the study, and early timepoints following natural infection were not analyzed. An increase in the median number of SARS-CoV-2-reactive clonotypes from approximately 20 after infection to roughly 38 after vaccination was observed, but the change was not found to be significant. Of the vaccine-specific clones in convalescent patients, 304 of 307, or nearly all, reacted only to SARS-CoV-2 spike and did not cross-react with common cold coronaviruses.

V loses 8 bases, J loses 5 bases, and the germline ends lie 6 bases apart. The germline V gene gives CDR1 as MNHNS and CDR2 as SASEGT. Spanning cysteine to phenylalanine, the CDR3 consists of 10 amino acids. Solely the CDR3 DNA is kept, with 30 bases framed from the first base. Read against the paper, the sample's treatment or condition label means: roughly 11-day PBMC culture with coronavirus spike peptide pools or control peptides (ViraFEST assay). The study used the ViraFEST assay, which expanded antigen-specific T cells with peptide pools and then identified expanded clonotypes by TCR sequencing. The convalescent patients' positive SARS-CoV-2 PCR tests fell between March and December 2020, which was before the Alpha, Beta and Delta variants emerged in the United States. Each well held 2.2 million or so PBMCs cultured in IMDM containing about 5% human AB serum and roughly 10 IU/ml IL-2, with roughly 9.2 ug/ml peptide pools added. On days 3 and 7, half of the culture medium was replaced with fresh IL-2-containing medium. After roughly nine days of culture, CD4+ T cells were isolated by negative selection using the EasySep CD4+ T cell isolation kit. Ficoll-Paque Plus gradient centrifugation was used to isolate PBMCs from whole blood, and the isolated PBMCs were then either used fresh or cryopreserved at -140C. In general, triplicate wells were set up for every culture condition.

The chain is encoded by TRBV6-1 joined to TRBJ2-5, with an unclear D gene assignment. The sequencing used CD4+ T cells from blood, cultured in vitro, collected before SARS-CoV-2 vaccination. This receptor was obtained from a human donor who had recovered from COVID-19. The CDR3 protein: CASLRETQYF. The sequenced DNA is TGTGCCAGCCTCCGGGAGACCCAGTACTTC.